This T cell receptor beta chain was sequenced during a study of T cell responses to AZD1222 COVID-19 vaccine. Per germline, CDR1 LNHDA and CDR2 SQIVND (reference sequence). With V trimmed by 3 bases and J by 3 bases, 4 bases remained unmatched. The CDR3 has 14 residues. The study's findings and limits: Among the donors, most were white British and more were female, and clonal diversity was possibly underestimated.

Clones were sequenced by immunoSEQ multiplex PCR, and TCRdb holds only the in-frame ones, with some missing. The repertoire includes about 110,000 clones, 65% to 85% of them detected once, and 9.4% sits in the top ten. Ten or more counts support this clone. Its antigen is unidentified. The material was peripheral blood, obtained on day 0 of AZD1222 vaccination. The receptor comes from an adult in good health. The V gene is TRBV19, the J gene TRBJ2-5; the match to TRBD1 covers 7 bases. The CDR3 DNA sequence: TGTGCCAGTAGTATCACCGGGACAGAAGAGACCCAGTACTTC. This sequence encodes CASSITGTEETQYF.